This TCR beta chain was sequenced in a study of beta chain features in type 1 diabetes. As every portion of the isolated RNA was reverse transcribed, the sequencing read expressed TCRB transcripts. The method was immunoSEQ multiplex PCR; TCRdb's version includes in-frame clones alone and lacks a portion of them. The table lists almost 250,000 clones, roughly 14% of them singletons. CDR3 length: 12 residues. Germline V gene sequence: CDR1 ENHRY, CDR2 SYGVKD. Trimming stripped 11 bases from V and 3 bases from J, with 14 bases between. Comment on this clone: Its antigen is still unknown.

Study-level findings and limits: The naive, central memory and Treg TCRB repertoires looked more alike in patients than they did in healthy donors. PCR might pick shorter templates more often, in the same way for patients and controls.

Each population that was sorted was more than 98% pure. This chain connects TRBV10-3 to TRBJ2-7; D might be TRBD1 (7 bases). The clonotype originates from a woman aged 40 to 50 in good health. The material sequenced was naive CD4+ T cells from blood. CDR3 loop: CASGGQGYEQYF. The CDR3 DNA reads TGTGCCTCAGGGGGGCAGGGCTACGAGCAGTACTTC.